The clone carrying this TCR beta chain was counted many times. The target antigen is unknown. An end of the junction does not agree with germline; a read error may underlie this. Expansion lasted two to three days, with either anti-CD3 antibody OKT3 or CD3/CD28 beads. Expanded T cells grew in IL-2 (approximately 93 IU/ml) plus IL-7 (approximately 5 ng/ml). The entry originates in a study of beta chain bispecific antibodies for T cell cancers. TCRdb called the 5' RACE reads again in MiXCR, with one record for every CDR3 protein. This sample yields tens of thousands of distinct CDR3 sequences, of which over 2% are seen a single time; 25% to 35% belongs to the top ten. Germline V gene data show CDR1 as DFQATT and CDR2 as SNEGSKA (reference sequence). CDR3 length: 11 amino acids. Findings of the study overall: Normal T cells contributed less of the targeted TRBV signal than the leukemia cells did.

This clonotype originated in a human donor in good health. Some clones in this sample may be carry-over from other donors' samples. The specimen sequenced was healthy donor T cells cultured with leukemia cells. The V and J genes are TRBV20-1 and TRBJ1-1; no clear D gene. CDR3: CSARVNTEAFF. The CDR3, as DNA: TGCAGTGCCAGAGTGAACACTGAAGCTTTCTTT.